This TCR beta chain was sequenced for a study of blood T cells in healthy people across ages. Study-wide findings and caveats: Naive T cell percentage by flow cytometry tracked strongly with beta diversity. With age, beta diversity per million T cells declined roughly linearly, significantly by about 40.

Ranging in age from roughly 6 to 90, the donors were healthy Caucasian individuals from Russia. Peripheral blood samples of roughly 9.8 milliliters were drawn from each donor. The length of the CDR3 is 14 residues. Per germline, CDR1 DFQATT and CDR2 SNEGSKA (reference sequence). The germline V and J ends were trimmed by 3 bases and 2 bases, with 11 bases remaining between them. In its sample, this clonotype was seen a few times. Its matching antigen is unknown. With a J-beta primer mix and a sample-barcoded 5' primer, a second PCR ran about 6 to 11 cycles. MiXCR was run by TCRdb on the 5' RACE reads, yielding one entry per CDR3 protein. This sample yields some 1.5 million distinct CDR3 sequences, of which approximately 30% are seen a single time; less than 9.5% belongs to the top ten.

The receptor's source is a woman in her twenties or thirties in good health. Sequencing was done on a sample of blood. The J gene is TRBJ1-5, the V gene TRBV20-1; no reliable D call. The DNA for the CDR3 is TGCAGTGCTAGTAGGGTCCGAGGCAATCAGCCCCAGCATTTT. This codes for CSASRVRGNQPQHF.